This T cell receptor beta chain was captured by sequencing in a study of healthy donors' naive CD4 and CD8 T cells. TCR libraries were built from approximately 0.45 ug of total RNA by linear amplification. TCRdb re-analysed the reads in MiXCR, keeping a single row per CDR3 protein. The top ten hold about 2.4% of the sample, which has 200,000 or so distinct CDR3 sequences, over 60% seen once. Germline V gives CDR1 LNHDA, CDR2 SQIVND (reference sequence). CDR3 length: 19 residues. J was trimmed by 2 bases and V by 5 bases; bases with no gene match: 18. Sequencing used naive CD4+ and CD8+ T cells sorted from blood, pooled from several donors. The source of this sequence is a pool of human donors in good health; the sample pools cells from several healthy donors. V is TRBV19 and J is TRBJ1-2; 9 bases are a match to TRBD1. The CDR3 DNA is TGTGCCAGTAGTCTAAACCCCGGACAGGGGTCGACCACAAACTATGGCTACACCTTC. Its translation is CASSLNPGQGSTTNYGYTF.